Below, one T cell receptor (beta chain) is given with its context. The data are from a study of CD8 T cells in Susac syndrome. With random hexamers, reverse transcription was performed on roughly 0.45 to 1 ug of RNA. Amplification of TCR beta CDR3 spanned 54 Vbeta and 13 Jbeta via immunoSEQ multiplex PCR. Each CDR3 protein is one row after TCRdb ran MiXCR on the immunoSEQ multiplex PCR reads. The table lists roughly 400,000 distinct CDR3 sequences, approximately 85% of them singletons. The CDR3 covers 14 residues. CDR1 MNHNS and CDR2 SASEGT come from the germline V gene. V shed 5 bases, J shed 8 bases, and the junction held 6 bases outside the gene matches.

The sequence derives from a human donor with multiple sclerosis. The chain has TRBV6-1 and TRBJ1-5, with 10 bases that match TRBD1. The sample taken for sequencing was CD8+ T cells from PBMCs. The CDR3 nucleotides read TGTGCCAGCAGTCCGGGGACAGGGGCCGAGCCCCAGCATTTT. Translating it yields CASSPGTGAEPQHF.